The clone carrying this T cell receptor (beta chain) was observed many times. This record comes from a study of identical twins. Germline assignment: CDR1 SGHAT and CDR2 FQDESV (reference sequence). This CDR3 has 18 amino acids. V shed 3 bases and J 0 bases; nucleotides not matched to a gene: 10. TCRdb reanalysed the 5' RACE reads using MiXCR and keeps one entry per CDR3 protein. Of 420,000 or so distinct CDR3 sequences listed, approximately 17% are singletons. The chain joins TRBV11-1 to TRBJ2-3; 9 bases line up with TRBD1. The TCR originated in a man aged 45-65 years in good health. What was sequenced was naive T cells sorted from blood. CDR3 sequence reads: CASSFTGGAYPSTDTQYF. The CDR3 nucleotides are TGTGCCAGCAGCTTCACAGGGGGCGCCTATCCTAGCACAGATACGCAGTATTTT.